These 17 T cell receptor beta chains were sequenced from one sample in a study of blood T cell repertoires in COVID-19. Here immunoSEQ multiplex PCR was the method, and the copy in TCRdb shows in-frame clones only, minus some. There are roughly 250,000 clones in the sample; roughly 80% occur only once, and about 3.8% lies in the top ten. Sequenced sample: PBMCs or T cells enriched from blood (not recorded which). Receptor source: a woman in her thirties or forties who had been exposed to COVID-19.

The rearrangement links TRBV27 to TRBJ2-1; 11 bases line up with TRBD2. CDR3 length: 14 residues. V shed 6 bases and J 6 bases; nucleotides not matched to a gene: 4. Looked up from germline, CDR1 is MNHEY and CDR2 is SMNVEV (reference sequence). CDR3 DNA: TGTGCCAGCAGCATAGCGGGGGGGCTCAATGAGCAGTTCTTC. This translates into CASSIAGGLNEQFF.

A single count supports this clone. This rearrangement joins TRBV29-1 to TRBJ2-3; 11 bases align to TRBD2. This CDR3 spans 13 amino acids. V was pared by 8 bases and J by 0 bases, with 1 base of the junction left unmatched. Per the germline V gene, CDR1 is SQVTM and CDR2 is ANQGSEA. The CDR3 here is CSLAGGSTDTQYF. The CDR3, as DNA: TGCAGCCTAGCGGGGGGAAGCACAGATACGCAGTATTTT.

The chain combines TRBV29-1 with TRBJ1-2, with a possible D match to TRBD1 (5 bases). Germline assignment: CDR1 SQVTM and CDR2 ANQGSEA. The CDR3 sequence is 14 residues long. V shed 7 bases and J shed 5 bases, with 20 bases lying between them. The DNA of the CDR3 is TGCAGCGCTGAGGGGCAGGAAAGGGGTTATGGCTACACCTTC. It yields the protein CSAEGQERGYGYTF.

The chain is built from TRBV6-5 and TRBJ1-2; 7 bases are shared with TRBD1. Germline CDR1 MNHEY, CDR2 SVGAGI. The V and J ends lost 7 bases and 8 bases, in that order; junction bases with no gene match: 4. This CDR3 contains 11 residues. This chain's CDR3 is CASTGQDGYTF. The CDR3 DNA is TGTGCCAGCACTGGACAGGACGGCTACACCTTC.

In this sample, this clone turned up a few times. The rearrangement links TRBV13 to TRBJ1-1; possible D gene TRBD1, 6 bases. V lost 0 bases and J 9 bases, leaving 11 bases between the germline ends. The CDR3 runs to 13 residues. In germline, CDR1 is PRHDT, CDR2 FYEKMQ (reference sequence). In DNA form, the CDR3 reads TGTGCCAGCAGCTTAGGTTTGACAGGCCAAGCTTTCTTT. This codes for CASSLGLTGQAFF.

This clone was found once. The chain joins TRBV10-3 to TRBJ2-7, with TRBD1 as a possible D gene (6 bases). The germline CDR1 and CDR2 sequences are ENHRY and SYGVKD. Trimming cost V 5 bases and J 4 bases, with 36 bases left between them. CDR3 length: 21 amino acids. CDR3 loop: CAISPSPIQGRPPVTRYEQYF. The CDR3 nucleotides are TGTGCCATCAGTCCCTCCCCAATACAGGGTCGACCCCCGGTGACCCGGTACGAGCAGTACTTC.

This chain connects TRBV9 to TRBJ2-2; TRBD1 is a possible D gene (6 bases). Germline CDR1 is SGDLS and CDR2 is YYNGEE. V was shortened by 3 bases and J by 4 bases, with 16 bases between the two germline ends. This CDR3 contains 16 residues. As DNA, the CDR3 is TGTGCCAGCAGCGACCATAGGGGGTTGGTCACCGGGGAGCTGTTTTTT. It codes for CASSDHRGLVTGELFF.

J is TRBJ2-1 and V is TRBV4-1; possibly TRBD1 for D (5 bases). The V end lost 4 bases, the J end lost 7 bases, and 17 bases lay between the germline ends. This CDR3 is built from 15 residues. CDR1 and CDR2 (germline): MGHRA, YSYEKL. The CDR3 nucleotides read TGCGCCAGCAGCCCACTCCCCGGCCCAGGGAATGAGCAGTTCTTC. This encodes CASSPLPGPGNEQFF.

The genes are TRBV28 and TRBJ2-5; 11 nucleotides agree with TRBD2. Trimming took 5 bases from V and 3 from J; bases not matched to a gene: 5. Germline V lookup: CDR1 MDHEN, CDR2 SYDVKM. This CDR3 has 15 residues. CDR3 sequence reads: CASSGMGLAEETQYF. The CDR3 region has the DNA TGTGCCAGCAGTGGAATGGGACTAGCGGAAGAGACCCAGTACTTC.

The J gene is TRBJ2-3, the V gene TRBV11-2; 8 bases fit TRBD2. J gave up 4 bases and V 4 bases, and 4 bases lay outside the gene matches. The CDR3 consists of 14 residues. From germline, CDR1 is SGHAT and CDR2 FQNNGV. CDR3 DNA: TGTGCCAGCAGCTCCGGGGGGGGAGCAGATACGCAGTATTTT. Protein product: CASSSGGGADTQYF.

The chain's CDR3 is CASSQGTTNTEAFF. The CDR3 DNA is TGTGCCAGCAGCCAAGGGACAACGAACACTGAAGCTTTCTTT. The J gene is TRBJ1-1, the V gene TRBV4-2; weak D call: TRBD1 (5 bases). CDR1 is LGHNA, CDR2 YNFKEQ, per germline. V dropped 1 base and J dropped 1 base, with 7 bases sitting between them. This CDR3 has 14 residues.

The chain combines TRBV28 with TRBJ1-2; perhaps TRBD1 as D (5 bases). There are 16 residues in the CDR3. With 6 bases removed from V and 4 bases from J, the gap between germline ends came to 21 bases. Germline V gene sequence: CDR1 MDHEN, CDR2 SYDVKM. DNA for the CDR3: TGTGCCAGCAGCCCGGCTGGGGCTATCTACCCCTATGGCTACACCTTC. Translated, it gives CASSPAGAIYPYGYTF.

The chain has TRBV28 and TRBJ1-1; possible D gene TRBD1, 5 bases. There are 17 residues in the CDR3. The V gene lost 6 bases and the J gene lost 5 bases, with 25 bases spanning the gap. Germline assignment: CDR1 MDHEN and CDR2 SYDVKM. The CDR3: CASSPIWAGGTKTEAFF. In nucleotides, the CDR3 is TGTGCCAGCAGCCCTATTTGGGCCGGGGGGACGAAGACTGAAGCTTTCTTT.

This clone occurred once. The V call is TRBV5-1, the J call TRBJ1-4; maybe TRBD1 (5 bases). This CDR3 contains 14 residues. The V end lost 4 bases, the J end lost 7 bases, and 14 bases lay between the germline ends. Germline V gene lookup returns CDR1 SGHRS and CDR2 YFSETQ. The CDR3 coding sequence is TGCGCCAGCAGCCCGTTAGGGGATGGTGAAAAACTGTTTTTT. Protein product: CASSPLGDGEKLFF.

The chain carries TRBV2 and TRBJ1-5; 9 bases are a match to TRBD1. CDR3 size: 13 residues. In germline, CDR1 is SNHLY, CDR2 FYNNEI. V shed 10 bases and J 7 bases; nucleotides not matched to a gene: 8. Here the CDR3 reads CATTEDRGQPQHF. In DNA form, the CDR3 reads TGTGCCACCACGGAAGACAGGGGGCAGCCCCAGCATTTT.

The chain links TRBV7-6 to TRBJ1-6, with D hard to call. The V end was cut by 4 bases, the J end by 7 bases, with 8 bases between. The CDR3 length is 13 residues. In germline, CDR1 is SGHVS, CDR2 FNYEAQ. The CDR3 DNA follows: TGTGCCAGCAGCTCAGCCGAGAATTCACCCCTCCACTTT. Amino acids: CASSSAENSPLHF. Based on the CDR3 plus reference TRBV7-6 and TRBJ1-6, the full variable domain is GAGVSQSPRYKVTKRGQDVALRCDPISGHVSLYWYRQALGQGPEFLTYFNYEAQQDKSGLPNDRFSAERPEGSISTLTIQRTEQRDSAMYRCASSSAENSPLHFGNGTRLTVT.

This chain links TRBV7-2 with TRBJ2-7; a possible D gene is TRBD1 (6 bases). Germline V lookup: CDR1 SGHTA, CDR2 FQGNSA. V was pared by 2 bases and J by 2 bases, with 16 bases between. This CDR3 region has 16 residues. The chain's CDR3 is CASSLNFMQGPYEQYF. DNA of the CDR3: TGTGCCAGCAGCTTAAATTTTATGCAGGGGCCCTACGAGCAGTACTTC. The full variable domain, completed using reference TRBV7-2 and TRBJ2-7, is GAGVSQSPSNKVTEKGKDVELRCDPISGHTALYWYRQSLGQGLEFLIYFQGNSAPDKSGLPSDRFSAERTGGSVSTLTIQRTQQEDSAVYLCASSLNFMQGPYEQYFGPGTRLTVT.